The following is a T cell receptor (beta chain) sequence with its context. One junction end disagrees with the germline gene, perhaps due to a read error. Sequencing used immunoSEQ multiplex PCR; TCRdb keeps in-frame clones, though not all of them. The sample has fewer than 350,000 clones, roughly 90% seen once. The data belong to a study of blood T cell repertoires in COVID-19. Study-wide context: Sources were T cells, B-cell-depleted T cells, or PBMCs; the material itself was cDNA or gDNA.

This CDR3 spans 16 amino acids. From germline, CDR1 is SGDLS and CDR2 YYNGEE. Sequencing was done on a sample of peripheral blood. The source of this sequence is a woman in her sixties or seventies with COVID-19, enrolled during active disease. This chain connects TRBV9 to TRBJ2-2, with 8 bases fitting TRBD1. The CDR3: CASSPWTGTKTGELFF. CDR3 coding DNA: TGTGCCAGCAGCCCCTGGACAGGGACGAAGACCGGGGAGCTGTTTTTT.